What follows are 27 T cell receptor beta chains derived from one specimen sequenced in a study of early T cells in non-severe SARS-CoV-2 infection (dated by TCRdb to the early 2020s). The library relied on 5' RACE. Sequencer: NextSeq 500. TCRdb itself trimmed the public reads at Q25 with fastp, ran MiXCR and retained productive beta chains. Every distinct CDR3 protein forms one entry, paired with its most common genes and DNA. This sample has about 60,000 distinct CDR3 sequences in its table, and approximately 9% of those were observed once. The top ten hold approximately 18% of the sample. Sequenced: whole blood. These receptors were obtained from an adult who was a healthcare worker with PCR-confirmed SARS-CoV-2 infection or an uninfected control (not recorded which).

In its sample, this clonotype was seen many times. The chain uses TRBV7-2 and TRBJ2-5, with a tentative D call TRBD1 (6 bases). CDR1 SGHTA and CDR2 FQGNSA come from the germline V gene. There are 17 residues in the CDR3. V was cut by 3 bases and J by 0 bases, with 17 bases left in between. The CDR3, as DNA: TGTGCCAGCAGCTTCCCCCGACAGGCGATGAACCAAGAGACCCAGTACTTC. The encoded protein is CASSFPRQAMNQETQYF.

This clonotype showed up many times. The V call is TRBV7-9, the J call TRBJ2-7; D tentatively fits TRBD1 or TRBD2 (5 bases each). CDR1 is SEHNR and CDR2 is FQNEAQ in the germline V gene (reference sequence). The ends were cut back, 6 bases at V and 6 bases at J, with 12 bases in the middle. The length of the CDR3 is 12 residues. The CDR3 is CASSLGGTEQYF. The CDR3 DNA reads TGTGCCAGCAGTCTTGGGGGAACCGAGCAGTACTTC.

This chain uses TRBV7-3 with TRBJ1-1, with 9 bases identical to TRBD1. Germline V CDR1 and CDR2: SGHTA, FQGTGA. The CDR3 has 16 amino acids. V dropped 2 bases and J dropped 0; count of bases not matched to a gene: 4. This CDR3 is CASSLLQGAMNTEAFF. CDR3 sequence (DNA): TGTGCCAGCAGCTTATTACAGGGGGCGATGAACACTGAAGCTTTCTTT.

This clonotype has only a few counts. The CDR3 coding sequence is TGCAGTGCGGACCGTACTAGCGGGATAGGGGATACGCAGTATTTT. Translated, it gives CSADRTSGIGDTQYF. V and J are TRBV20-1 and TRBJ2-3; 10 bases agree with TRBD2. J lost 6 bases, V lost 6 bases, and 12 bases had no gene match. The CDR3 has 15 amino acids. Germline-derived CDR1 and CDR2 are DFQATT and SNEGSKA (reference sequence).

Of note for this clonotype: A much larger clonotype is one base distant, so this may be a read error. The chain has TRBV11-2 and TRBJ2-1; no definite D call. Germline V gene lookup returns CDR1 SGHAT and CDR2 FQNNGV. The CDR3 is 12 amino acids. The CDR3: CAGSPSFRVQFF. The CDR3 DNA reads TGTGCCGGCAGCCCCAGTTTTCGGGTACAGTTCTTC.

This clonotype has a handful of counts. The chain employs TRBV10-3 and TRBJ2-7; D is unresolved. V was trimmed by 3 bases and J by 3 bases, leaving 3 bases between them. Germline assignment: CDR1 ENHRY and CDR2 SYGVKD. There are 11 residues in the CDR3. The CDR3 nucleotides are TGTGCCATCAGTGATGACTACGAGCAGTACTTC. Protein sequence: CAISDDYEQYF.

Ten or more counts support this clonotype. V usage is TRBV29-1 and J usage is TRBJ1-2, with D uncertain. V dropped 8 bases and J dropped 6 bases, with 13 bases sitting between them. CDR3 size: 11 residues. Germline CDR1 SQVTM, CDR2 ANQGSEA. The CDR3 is CSTQVVDGYTF. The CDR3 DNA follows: TGCAGCACCCAGGTGGTGGATGGCTACACCTTC. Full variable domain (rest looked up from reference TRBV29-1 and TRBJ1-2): SAVISQKPSRDICQRGTSLTIQCQVDSQVTMMFWYRQQPGQSLTLIATANQGSEATYESGFVIDKFPISRPNLTFSTLTVSNMSPEDSSIYLCSTQVVDGYTFGSGTRLTVV.

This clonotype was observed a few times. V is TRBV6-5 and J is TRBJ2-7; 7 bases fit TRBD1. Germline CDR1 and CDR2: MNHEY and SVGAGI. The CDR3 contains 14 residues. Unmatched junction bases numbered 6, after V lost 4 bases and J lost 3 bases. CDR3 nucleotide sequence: TGTGCCAGCAGTTTCAGAAGACAGGGCTACGAGCAGTACTTC. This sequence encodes CASSFRRQGYEQYF.

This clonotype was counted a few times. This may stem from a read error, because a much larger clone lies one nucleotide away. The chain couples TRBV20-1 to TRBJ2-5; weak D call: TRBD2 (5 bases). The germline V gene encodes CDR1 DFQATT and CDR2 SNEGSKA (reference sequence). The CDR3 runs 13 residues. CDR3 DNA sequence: TGCAGTCCTAGACCTCCGGTGGACGGGATCCAGTACTTC. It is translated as CSPRPPVDGIQYF.

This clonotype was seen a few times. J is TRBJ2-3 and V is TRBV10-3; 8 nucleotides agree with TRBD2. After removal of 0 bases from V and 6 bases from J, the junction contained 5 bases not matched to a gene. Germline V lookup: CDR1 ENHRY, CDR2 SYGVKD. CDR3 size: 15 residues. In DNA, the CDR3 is TGTGCCATCAGTGAGTCTAGCGGGATGGGGGATACGCAGTATTTT. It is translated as CAISESSGMGDTQYF.

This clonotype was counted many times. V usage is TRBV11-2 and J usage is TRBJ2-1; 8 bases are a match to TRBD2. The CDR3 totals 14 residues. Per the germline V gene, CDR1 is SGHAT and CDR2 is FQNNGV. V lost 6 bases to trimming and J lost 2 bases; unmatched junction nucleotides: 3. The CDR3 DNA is TGTGCCAGCAGTCTAGCGGGCACCTACAATGAGCAGTTCTTC. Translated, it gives CASSLAGTYNEQFF.

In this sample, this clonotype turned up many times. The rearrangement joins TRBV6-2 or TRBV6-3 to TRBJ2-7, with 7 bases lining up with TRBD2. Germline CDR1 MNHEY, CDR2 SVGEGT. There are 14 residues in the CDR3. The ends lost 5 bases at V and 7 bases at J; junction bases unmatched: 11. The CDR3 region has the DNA TGTGCCAGCAGTGACACGGGACTACCTGGGGAGCAGTACTTC. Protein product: CASSDTGLPGEQYF.

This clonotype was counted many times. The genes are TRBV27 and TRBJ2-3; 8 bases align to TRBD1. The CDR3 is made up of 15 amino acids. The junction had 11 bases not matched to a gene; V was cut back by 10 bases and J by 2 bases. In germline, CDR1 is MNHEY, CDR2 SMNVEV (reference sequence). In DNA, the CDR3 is TGTGCCACCTCTCAGGGGGCAGTCTACACAGATACGCAGTATTTT. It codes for CATSQGAVYTDTQYF.

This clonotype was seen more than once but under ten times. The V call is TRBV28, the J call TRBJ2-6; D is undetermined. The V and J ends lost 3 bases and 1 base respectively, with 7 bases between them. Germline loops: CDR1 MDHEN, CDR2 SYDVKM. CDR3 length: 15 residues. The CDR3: CASSLGFSGANVLTF. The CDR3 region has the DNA TGTGCCAGCAGTTTGGGATTTTCTGGGGCCAACGTCCTGACTTTC.

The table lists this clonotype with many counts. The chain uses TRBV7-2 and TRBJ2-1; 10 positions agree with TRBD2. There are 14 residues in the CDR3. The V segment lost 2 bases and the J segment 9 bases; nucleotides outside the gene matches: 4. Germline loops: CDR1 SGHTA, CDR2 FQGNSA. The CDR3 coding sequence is TGTGCCAGCAGCTTAAGGGCTAGCGGGGGTGAGCAGTTCTTC. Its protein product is CASSLRASGGEQFF.

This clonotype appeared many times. As DNA, the CDR3 is TGTGCCAGCAGCTTGGGACAGAACACTGAAGCTTTCTTT. Translating it yields CASSLGQNTEAFF. V gene TRBV7-3 combines with J gene TRBJ1-1, with a possible D match to TRBD1 (6 bases). CDR1 and CDR2 from the germline V gene are SGHTA and FQGTGA. Trimming pared 3 bases from V and 1 base from J, leaving 6 bases between. The CDR3 length is 13 residues.

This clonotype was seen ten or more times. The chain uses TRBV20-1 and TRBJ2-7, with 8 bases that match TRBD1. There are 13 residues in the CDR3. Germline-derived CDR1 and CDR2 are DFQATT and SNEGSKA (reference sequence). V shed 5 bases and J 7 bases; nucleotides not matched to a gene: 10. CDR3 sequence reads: CSALGQGVKEQYF. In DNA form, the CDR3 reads TGCAGTGCTCTTGGACAGGGAGTAAAAGAGCAGTACTTC.

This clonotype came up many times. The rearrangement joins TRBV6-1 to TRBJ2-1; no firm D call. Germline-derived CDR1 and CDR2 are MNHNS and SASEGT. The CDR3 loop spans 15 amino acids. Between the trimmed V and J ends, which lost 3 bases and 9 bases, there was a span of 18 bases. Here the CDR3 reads CASSDWQVPACEQFF. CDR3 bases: TGTGCCAGCAGTGACTGGCAGGTCCCGGCTTGTGAGCAGTTCTTC.

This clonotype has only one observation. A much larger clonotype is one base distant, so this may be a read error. The CDR3, as DNA: TGTGTCAGCAGCCCCCCGGGACTAGCGGGTGTCGGGGAGCTGTTTTTT. Amino acids: CVSSPPGLAGVGELFF. This sequence joins TRBV28 and TRBJ2-2; 12 bases are shared with TRBD2. Germline V lookup: CDR1 MDHEN, CDR2 SYDVKM. There are 16 residues in the CDR3.

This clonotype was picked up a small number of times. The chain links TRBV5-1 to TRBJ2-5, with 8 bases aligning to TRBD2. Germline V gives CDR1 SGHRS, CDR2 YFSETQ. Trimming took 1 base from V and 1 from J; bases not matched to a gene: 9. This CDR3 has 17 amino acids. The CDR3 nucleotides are TGCGCCAGCAGCTTGTTCACTAGCGGTGACCGCCAAGAGACCCAGTACTTC. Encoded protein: CASSLFTSGDRQETQYF.

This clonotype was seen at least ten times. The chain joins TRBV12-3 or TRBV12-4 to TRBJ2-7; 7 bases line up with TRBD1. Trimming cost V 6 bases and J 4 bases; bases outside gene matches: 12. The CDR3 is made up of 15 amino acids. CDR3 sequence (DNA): TGTGCCAGCAGGAGAAAATCGGGACAGCATTACGAGCAGTACTTC. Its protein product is CASRRKSGQHYEQYF.

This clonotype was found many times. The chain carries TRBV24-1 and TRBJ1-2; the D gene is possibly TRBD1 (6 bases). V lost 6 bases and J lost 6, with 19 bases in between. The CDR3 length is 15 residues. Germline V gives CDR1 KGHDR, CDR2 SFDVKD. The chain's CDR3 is CATSTPGATRDGYTF. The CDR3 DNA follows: TGTGCCACCAGTACCCCAGGGGCGACTAGAGATGGCTACACCTTC.

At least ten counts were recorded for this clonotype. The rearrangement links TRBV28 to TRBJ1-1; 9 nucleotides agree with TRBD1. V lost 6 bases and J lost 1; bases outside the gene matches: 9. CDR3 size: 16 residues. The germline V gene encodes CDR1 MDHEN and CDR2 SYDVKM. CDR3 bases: TGTGCCAGCAGGAATACCGGGACAGGGCGGAACACTGAAGCTTTCTTT. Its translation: CASRNTGTGRNTEAFF.

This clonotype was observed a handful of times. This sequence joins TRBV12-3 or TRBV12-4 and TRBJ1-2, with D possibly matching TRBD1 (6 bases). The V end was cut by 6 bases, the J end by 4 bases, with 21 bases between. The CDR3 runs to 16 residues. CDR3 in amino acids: CASSRYALTGPYGYTF. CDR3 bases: TGTGCCAGCAGCCGCTACGCCCTCACAGGGCCCTATGGCTACACCTTC.

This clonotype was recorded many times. The CDR3 is CASSLSNLAGVEQFF. CDR3 DNA: TGTGCCAGCAGCTTAAGTAATCTAGCGGGAGTTGAGCAGTTCTTC. The rearrangement uses TRBV11-2 and TRBJ2-1, with 10 bases that match TRBD2. The germline V gene encodes CDR1 SGHAT and CDR2 FQNNGV. V was clipped by 2 bases and J by 9 bases; unmatched bases: 7. The CDR3 length is 15 residues.

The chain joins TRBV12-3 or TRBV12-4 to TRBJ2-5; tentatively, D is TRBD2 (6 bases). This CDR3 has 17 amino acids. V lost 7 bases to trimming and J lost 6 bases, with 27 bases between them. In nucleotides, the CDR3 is TGTGCCAGCAACAGTTTATATTTGGGGAGGATGGCCCAGACCCAGTACTTC. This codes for CASNSLYLGRMAQTQYF.

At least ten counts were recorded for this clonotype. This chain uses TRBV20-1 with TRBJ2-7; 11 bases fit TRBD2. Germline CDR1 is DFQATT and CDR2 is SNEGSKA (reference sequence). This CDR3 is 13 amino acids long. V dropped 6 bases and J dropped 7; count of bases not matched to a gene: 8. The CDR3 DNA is TGCAGTGCCCGACTAGCGGGATTAGGGGAGCAGTACTTC. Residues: CSARLAGLGEQYF.